The 2 T cell receptor beta chains below all came from one sample that was sequenced in a study of T-cell reconstitution after alpha-beta-depleted transplantation in children. TCRbeta library construction was performed incorporating unique molecular identifiers. A single record per CDR3 protein comes from TCRdb applying MiXCR to the PCR reads. The table includes 300,000 to 350,000 distinct CDR3 sequences, 16% detected once. The sample consisted of PBMCs, mostly from graft donor cells, taken 360 days after TCRalphabeta/CD19-depleted stem cell transplant. The receptors originated from a male patient aged 2 to 10 who had a stem cell transplant for acute lymphoblastic leukemia, so the T cells may come from the graft donor.

The rearrangement uses TRBV6-5 and TRBJ2-2; weak D call: TRBD1 (5 bases). CDR3 size: 17 residues. Germline CDR1 is MNHEY and CDR2 is SVGAGI. Trimming stripped 2 bases from V and 6 bases from J, with 19 bases between. The chain's CDR3 is CASSYPTGPGPPGELFF. CDR3 nucleotides: TGTGCCAGCAGTTACCCAACAGGACCTGGGCCTCCCGGGGAGCTGTTTTTT.

This clonotype was counted at least ten times. V and J are TRBV27 and TRBJ1-5; 10 positions agree with TRBD1. Germline V gives CDR1 MNHEY, CDR2 SMNVEV (reference sequence). Unmatched junction bases numbered 7, after V lost 4 bases and J lost 7 bases. The CDR3 sequence is 15 residues long. CDR3 DNA sequence: TGTGCCAGCAGTTCGCGGACAGGGGGAGGCCAGCCCCAGCATTTT. Protein: CASSSRTGGGQPQHF.